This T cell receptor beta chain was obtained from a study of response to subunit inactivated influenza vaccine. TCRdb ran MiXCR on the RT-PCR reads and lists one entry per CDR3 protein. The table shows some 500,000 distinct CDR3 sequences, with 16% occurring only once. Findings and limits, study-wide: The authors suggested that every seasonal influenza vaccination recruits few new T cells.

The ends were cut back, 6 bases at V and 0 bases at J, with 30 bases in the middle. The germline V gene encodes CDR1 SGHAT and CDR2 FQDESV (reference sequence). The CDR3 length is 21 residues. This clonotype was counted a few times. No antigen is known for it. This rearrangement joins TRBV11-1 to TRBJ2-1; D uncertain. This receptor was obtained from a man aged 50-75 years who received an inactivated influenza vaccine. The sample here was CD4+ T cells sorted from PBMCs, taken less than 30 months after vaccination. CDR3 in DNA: TGTGCCAGCAGTTTTTACGGTTTTGGCCCGTCAGTCGCTAGCTCCTACAATGAGCAGTTCTTC. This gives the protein CASSFYGFGPSVASSYNEQFF.